This is a list of T cell receptor beta chains from one sample in a study of spatial heterogeneity in lung cancer. Each CDR3 protein is one row after TCRdb ran MiXCR on the 5' RACE reads. Counted here are some 20,000 distinct CDR3 sequences, about 3.3% occurring once; the ten biggest clones make up 25% to 30%. This specimen was PBMCs, taken at surgery. These receptors all stem from a female donor with early-stage non-small cell lung cancer. CDR3s include the opening cysteine and the closing phenylalanine or tryptophan. Fields, in order: clone size, J gene, V gene, D gene, CDR3 DNA, CDR3 protein. A D gene is named only where the DNA matches it firmly. Clone size is shown for a subset of rows, as once, few, many or a class of expanded clone.

clone_size: -
j_call: TRBJ1-2
v_call: TRBV20-1
d_call: -
cdr3_nt: TGCAGTGCTGGGCCCAGGGGCGAGTATGGCTACACCTTC
cdr3_aa: CSAGPRGEYGYTF

clone_size: many
j_call: TRBJ2-3
v_call: TRBV5-1
d_call: -
cdr3_nt: TGCGCCAGCAGCTCGGGGGTCACAGATACGCAGTATTTT
cdr3_aa: CASSSGVTDTQYF

clone_size: many
j_call: TRBJ2-3
v_call: TRBV10-3
d_call: -
cdr3_nt: TGTGCCATCAGTGACGGCCCGGATACGCAGTATTTT
cdr3_aa: CAISDGPDTQYF

clone_size: many
j_call: TRBJ2-7
v_call: TRBV7-9
d_call: -
cdr3_nt: TGTGCCAGCAGCTTAGGTAGCGGGACAGATGAGCAGTACTTC
cdr3_aa: CASSLGSGTDEQYF

clone_size: many
j_call: TRBJ1-1
v_call: TRBV28
d_call: -
cdr3_nt: TGTGCCAGCAGTTTCCCAGGGTCGAACACTGAAGCTTTCTTT
cdr3_aa: CASSFPGSNTEAFF

clone_size: many
j_call: TRBJ2-2
v_call: TRBV11-2
d_call: TRBD2
cdr3_nt: TGTGCCAGCAGCTCCTTGGCGGGGGGCACCGGGGAGCTGTTTTTT
cdr3_aa: CASSSLAGGTGELFF

clone_size: many
j_call: TRBJ2-1
v_call: TRBV6-2/TRBV6-3
d_call: -
cdr3_nt: TGTGCCGCCTCGTGGGTTGATTACAATGAGCAGTTCTTC
cdr3_aa: CAASWVDYNEQFF

clone_size: many
j_call: TRBJ2-7
v_call: TRBV20-1
d_call: TRBD2
cdr3_nt: TGCAGTGCTAGAGGATCTAGCGGGTACTTCTCCTACGAGCAGTACTTC
cdr3_aa: CSARGSSGYFSYEQYF

clone_size: many
j_call: TRBJ1-5
v_call: TRBV20-1
d_call: -
cdr3_nt: TGCAGTGCTAGGAGGGGACTCAATCAGCCCCAGCATTTT
cdr3_aa: CSARRGLNQPQHF

clone_size: many
j_call: TRBJ2-7
v_call: TRBV13
d_call: TRBD2
cdr3_nt: TGTGCCAGCAGCTCCTCGACGGGAGGGCCGAGGGAGCAGTACTTC
cdr3_aa: CASSSSTGGPREQYF

clone_size: -
j_call: TRBJ2-1
v_call: TRBV7-9
d_call: -
cdr3_nt: TGTGCCAGCAGCCGAAGGCCACGGGATGAGCAGTTCTTC
cdr3_aa: CASSRRPRDEQFF

clone_size: many
j_call: TRBJ2-2
v_call: TRBV24-1
d_call: -
cdr3_nt: TGTGCCACCAGTGGGCCGAACACCGGGGAGCTGTTTTTT
cdr3_aa: CATSGPNTGELFF

clone_size: once
j_call: TRBJ1-5
v_call: TRBV7-2
d_call: -
cdr3_nt: TGTGCCAGCAGCTTTTTTTCTCAGCCCCAGCATTTT
cdr3_aa: CASSFFSQPQHF

clone_size: many
j_call: TRBJ2-7
v_call: TRBV27
d_call: TRBD2
cdr3_nt: TGTGCCAGCAGTGGATTTGGCGGGAGCTCCTACGAGCAGTACTTC
cdr3_aa: CASSGFGGSSYEQYF

clone_size: -
j_call: TRBJ1-4
v_call: TRBV7-2
d_call: -
cdr3_nt: TGTGCCAGCAGCTTCGGGACTGACCCCCAAAAACTGTTTTTT
cdr3_aa: CASSFGTDPQKLFF

clone_size: few
j_call: TRBJ1-5
v_call: TRBV4-2
d_call: TRBD1
cdr3_nt: TGTGTCAGCAGGATGACAGGGGGCCGCAATCAGCCCCAGCATTTT
cdr3_aa: CVSRMTGGRNQPQHF

clone_size: medium-sized
j_call: TRBJ2-1
v_call: TRBV2
d_call: -
cdr3_nt: TGTGCCAGCAGTGATGAAGGGCTCTACAATGAGCAGTTCTTC
cdr3_aa: CASSDEGLYNEQFF

clone_size: many
j_call: TRBJ2-7
v_call: TRBV7-2
d_call: TRBD2
cdr3_nt: TGTGCCAGCAGCGTGGGACTAGCGACCCTATACGAGCAGTACTTC
cdr3_aa: CASSVGLATLYEQYF

clone_size: many
j_call: TRBJ2-1
v_call: TRBV19
d_call: TRBD2
cdr3_nt: TGTGCCAGTAGTAATACCGGGACTAGCAATGAGCAGTTCTTC
cdr3_aa: CASSNTGTSNEQFF

clone_size: many
j_call: TRBJ2-7
v_call: TRBV3-1
d_call: -
cdr3_nt: TGTGCCAGCAGCCAAGGAATGGGTGGGGAGCAGTACTTC
cdr3_aa: CASSQGMGGEQYF

clone_size: many
j_call: TRBJ2-2
v_call: TRBV5-1
d_call: TRBD2
cdr3_nt: TGCGCCAGCAGCCTGGGACTAGCGGCCTACACCGGGGAGCTGTTTTTT
cdr3_aa: CASSLGLAAYTGELFF

clone_size: many
j_call: TRBJ2-5
v_call: TRBV5-1
d_call: TRBD1
cdr3_nt: TGCGCCAGCAGTCCCGGACAGGGAGGAGAGACCCAGTACTTC
cdr3_aa: CASSPGQGGETQYF

clone_size: many
j_call: TRBJ2-1
v_call: TRBV7-7
d_call: TRBD2
cdr3_nt: TGTGCTAGCAGCTCCGTAGCGGGGGTTGAGCAGTTCTTC
cdr3_aa: CASSSVAGVEQFF

clone_size: many
j_call: TRBJ2-7
v_call: TRBV5-8
d_call: -
cdr3_nt: TGTGCCAGCAGCCCCGACAGAACGCTGTACTTC
cdr3_aa: CASSPDRTLYF

clone_size: -
j_call: TRBJ2-7
v_call: TRBV11-3
d_call: TRBD2
cdr3_nt: TGTGCCAGCAGCCCCGGGGTAGCGGGCTCCTACGAGCAGTACTTC
cdr3_aa: CASSPGVAGSYEQYF

clone_size: many
j_call: TRBJ2-3
v_call: TRBV11-1
d_call: TRBD2
cdr3_nt: TGTGCCAGCAGCTCGAGTCCCGCCACTAGCGGCACAGATACGCAGTATTTT
cdr3_aa: CASSSSPATSGTDTQYF

clone_size: many
j_call: TRBJ1-2
v_call: TRBV4-1
d_call: -
cdr3_nt: TGCGCCAGCAGCGTAACGGGACGGGGAGCTAACTATGGCTACACCTTC
cdr3_aa: CASSVTGRGANYGYTF

clone_size: many
j_call: TRBJ2-1
v_call: TRBV7-7
d_call: -
cdr3_nt: TGTGCCAGCAGCCCTCGTCCCAGCGCGGCTAGCAATGAGCAGTTCTTC
cdr3_aa: CASSPRPSAASNEQFF

clone_size: many
j_call: TRBJ2-3
v_call: TRBV4-1
d_call: TRBD2
cdr3_nt: TGCGCCAGCAGGTCTAGCGGGAGGGCCCTAGATACGCAGTATTTT
cdr3_aa: CASRSSGRALDTQYF

clone_size: many
j_call: TRBJ1-1
v_call: TRBV15
d_call: -
cdr3_nt: TGTGCCACCAGCAGAGAGGACAGCATGAACACTGAAGCTTTCTTT
cdr3_aa: CATSREDSMNTEAFF

clone_size: many
j_call: TRBJ1-5
v_call: TRBV5-4
d_call: -
cdr3_nt: TGTGCCAGCAGCCTTGATAGCAATCAGCCCCAGCATTTT
cdr3_aa: CASSLDSNQPQHF

clone_size: many
j_call: TRBJ2-3
v_call: TRBV18
d_call: TRBD1
cdr3_nt: TGTGCCAGCTCACCTTCTGACAGGGGCACAGATACGCAGTATTTT
cdr3_aa: CASSPSDRGTDTQYF

clone_size: many
j_call: TRBJ1-2
v_call: TRBV2
d_call: -
cdr3_nt: TGTGCCAGAGAAACAGGGCCGACCTCGGGCTACACCTTC
cdr3_aa: CARETGPTSGYTF

clone_size: many
j_call: TRBJ1-4
v_call: TRBV10-3
d_call: -
cdr3_nt: TGTGCCATCAGTTCAGGGGACGAAAAACTGTTTTTT
cdr3_aa: CAISSGDEKLFF

clone_size: many
j_call: TRBJ2-4
v_call: TRBV3-1
d_call: TRBD2
cdr3_nt: TGTGCCAGCAGCCAAGTTAATCTAGCGGGGGTAGCCAAAAACATTCAGTACTTC
cdr3_aa: CASSQVNLAGVAKNIQYF

clone_size: -
j_call: TRBJ1-3
v_call: TRBV27
d_call: -
cdr3_nt: TGTGCCAGCCGCGACAGTCACTCTGGAAACACCATATATTTC
cdr3_aa: CASRDSHSGNTIYF

clone_size: many
j_call: TRBJ2-5
v_call: TRBV19
d_call: -
cdr3_nt: TGTGCCAGTAGTATAATGGAGACCCAGTACTTC
cdr3_aa: CASSIMETQYF

clone_size: many
j_call: TRBJ2-1
v_call: TRBV7-9
d_call: TRBD1
cdr3_nt: TGTGCCAGCAGCACACTACGGGACAGGGGGCGCAATGAGCAGTTCTTC
cdr3_aa: CASSTLRDRGRNEQFF

clone_size: many
j_call: TRBJ2-1
v_call: TRBV5-6
d_call: TRBD1
cdr3_nt: TGTGCCAGCAGCTTGGAGGGACAGGGGGCATACAATGAGCAGTTCTTC
cdr3_aa: CASSLEGQGAYNEQFF

clone_size: many
j_call: TRBJ2-7
v_call: TRBV6-1
d_call: -
cdr3_nt: TGTGCCAGCAGTGAACTGCAGCGGGACACTCACAACTACGAGCAGTACTTC
cdr3_aa: CASSELQRDTHNYEQYF